This TCR beta chain was captured by sequencing in a study of shared clonotypes between healthy human individuals. Overall study context: Each donor contributed plates that comprised three CD4 naive, three CD4 memory, two CD8 naive and one CD8 memory.

This clone was recorded a few times. Its antigen is still unknown. At the DNA level, this CDR3 is encoded by other sequences in the same sample as well. Study-wide points: Represented diversity, genetic and exposure-history alike, was limited by few donors. Sampling covered nothing but blood. Tissue TCR repertoires likely differ from those found in blood. Naive subsets usually exceeded memory subsets in estimated richness.

V was pared by 4 bases and J by 0 bases, with 5 bases between. The CDR3 has 14 residues. Germline loops: CDR1 SGHRS, CDR2 YFSETQ. Sequenced by immunoSEQ multiplex PCR; TCRdb stores in-frame clones only, minus some. Of 1,400,000 or so clones in the sample, approximately 98.5% were seen once. The specimen was naive CD4+ T cells sorted from blood. Subset defined: CD45RA+ positively selected. The chain combines TRBV5-1 with TRBJ2-6, with D uncertain. The TCR was taken from a young man in good health. The CDR3 here is CASSPNSGANVLTF. As DNA, the CDR3 is TGCGCCAGCAGCCCGAACTCTGGGGCCAACGTCCTGACTTTC.